This paragraph covers one T cell receptor beta chain sequence. No antigen is known for it. This CDR3 has 13 residues. Germline values: CDR1 MNHEY, CDR2 SMNVEV (reference sequence). Trimming removed 4 bases from V and 3 bases from J; junction bases left unmatched: 2. The sample comes from a study of blood T cells in healthy people across ages. Study-wide results and limits: Reliance upon unsorted PBMCs precluded definitive naive versus antigen-experienced comparison. Percentage of naive T cells showed a strong correlation with TCR beta diversity. The CMV status of each donor remained undetermined, and this could have confounded shifts in expanded clonotypes. Long-lived donors exceeded aged donors in naive CD4+ cells and diversity.

Alongside a J-beta primer mix, a sample-barcoded 5' primer served in a second PCR lasting about 7 to 11 cycles. One entry per CDR3 protein, called by TCRdb with MiXCR from the 5' RACE reads. Of fewer than 1.5 million distinct CDR3 sequences in the sample, approximately 38% were seen once. This clonotype originated in a woman aged 18 to 35 in good health. The rearrangement links TRBV27 to TRBJ2-7; TRBD1 matches at 8 bases. Sample: blood. The CDR3 is CASSWDRNYEQYF. The CDR3 DNA sequence: TGTGCCAGCAGTTGGGACAGGAACTACGAGCAGTACTTC.